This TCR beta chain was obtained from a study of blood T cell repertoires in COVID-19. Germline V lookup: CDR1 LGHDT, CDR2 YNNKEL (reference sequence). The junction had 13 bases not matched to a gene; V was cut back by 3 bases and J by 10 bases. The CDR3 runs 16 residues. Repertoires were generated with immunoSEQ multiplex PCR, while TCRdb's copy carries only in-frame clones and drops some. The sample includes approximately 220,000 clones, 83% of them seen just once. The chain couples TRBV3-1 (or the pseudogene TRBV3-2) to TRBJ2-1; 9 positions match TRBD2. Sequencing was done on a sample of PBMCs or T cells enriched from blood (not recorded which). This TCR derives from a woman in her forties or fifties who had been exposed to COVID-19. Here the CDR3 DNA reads TGTGCCAGCAGCCAGGCGACGGGACTAGCCTCAGCCGAGCAGTTCTTC. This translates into CASSQATGLASAEQFF.